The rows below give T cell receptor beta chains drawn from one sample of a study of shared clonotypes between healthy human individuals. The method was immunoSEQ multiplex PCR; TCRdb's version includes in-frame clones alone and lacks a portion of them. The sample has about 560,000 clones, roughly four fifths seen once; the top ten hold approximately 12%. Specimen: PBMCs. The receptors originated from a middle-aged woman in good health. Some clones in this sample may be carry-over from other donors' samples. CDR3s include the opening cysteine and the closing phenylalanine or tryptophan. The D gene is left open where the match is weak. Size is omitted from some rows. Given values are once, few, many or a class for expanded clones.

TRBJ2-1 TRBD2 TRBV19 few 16 TGTGCCAGTAGCCATCTACTAGCGGATTCCTACAATGAGCAGTTCTTC CASSHLLADSYNEQFF
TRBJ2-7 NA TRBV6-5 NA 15 TGTGCCAGCAGTTACACGGGACTCGGAGGTTACGAGCAGTACTTC CASSYTGLGGYEQYF
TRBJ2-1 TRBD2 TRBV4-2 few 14 TGTGCCAGCAGCCAAGGGGACTACGAAAATGAGCAGTTCTTC CASSQGDYENEQFF
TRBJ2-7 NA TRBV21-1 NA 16 TGTGCCAGCAGCCCCCATCGGGGGTTTTCGTCCTACGAGCAGTACTTC CASSPHRGFSSYEQYF
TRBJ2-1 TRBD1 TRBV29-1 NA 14 TGCAGCGCCGGGACAGGGACTGGCTACAATGAGCAGTTCTTC CSAGTGTGYNEQFF
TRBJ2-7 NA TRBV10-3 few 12 TGTGCCATCAGTGAGGGGAGGTACGAGCAGTACTTC CAISEGRYEQYF
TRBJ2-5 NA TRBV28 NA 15 TGTGCCAGCAGTGTAAGTCAGGGGCGTTTGGAGACCCAGTACTTC CASSVSQGRLETQYF
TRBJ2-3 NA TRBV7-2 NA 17 TGTGCCAGCAGCTTAGAGGGGCGGGTAGCGGTCACAGATACGCAGTATTTT CASSLEGRVAVTDTQYF
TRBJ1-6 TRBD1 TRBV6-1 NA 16 TGTGCCAGCAGTGAGCTAGCGGGACAGGGTAATTCACCCCTCCACTTT CASSELAGQGNSPLHF
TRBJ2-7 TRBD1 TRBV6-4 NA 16 TGTGCCAGCAGACTAGCGCCCTGGACAGGGGAATACGAGCAGTACTTC CASRLAPWTGEYEQYF
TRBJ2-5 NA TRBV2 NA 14 TGTGCCAGCAGCCCTCGTGGTGGGTGGGAGACCCAGTACTTC CASSPRGGWETQYF
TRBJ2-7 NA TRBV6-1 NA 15 TGTGCCAGCAGTTTCCTCCGCTACTCACCCTACGAGCAGTACTTC CASSFLRYSPYEQYF
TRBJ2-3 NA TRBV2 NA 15 TGTGCCAGCAGTGAACAGGCTAGAAAGGGAGATACGCAGTATTTT CASSEQARKGDTQYF
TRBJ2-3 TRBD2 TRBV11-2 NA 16 TGTGCCAGCAGCTCCCGACTAGCGGTATCGCTTGATACGCAGTATTTT CASSSRLAVSLDTQYF
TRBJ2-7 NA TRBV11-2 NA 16 TGTGCCAGCAGCTTAACAGGCGGCCGTAGCTCCTACGAGCAGTACTTC CASSLTGGRSSYEQYF
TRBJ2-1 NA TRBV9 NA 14 TGTGCCAGCAGCGTAGATCAATTTTACAATGAGCAGTTCTTC CASSVDQFYNEQFF
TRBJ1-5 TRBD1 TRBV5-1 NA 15 TGCGCCAGCAGCTTGGGAGGGACAGCCGGTCAGCCCCAGCATTTT CASSLGGTAGQPQHF
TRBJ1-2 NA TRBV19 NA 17 TGTGCCAGTATCGACTTGGACAGTCGCGCGTATGGCTATGGCTACACCTTC CASIDLDSRAYGYGYTF
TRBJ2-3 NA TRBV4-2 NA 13 TGTGCCAGCAGCCAAGCCGAGATGGATACGCAGTATTTT CASSQAEMDTQYF
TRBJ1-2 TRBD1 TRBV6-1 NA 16 TGTGCCAGCAGTGAACCTGGGACAGGCCTAATCTATGGCTACACCTTC CASSEPGTGLIYGYTF
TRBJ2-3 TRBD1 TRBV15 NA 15 TGTGCCACCAGCAGAGAGGGACAGACCACAGATACGCAGTATTTT CATSREGQTTDTQYF
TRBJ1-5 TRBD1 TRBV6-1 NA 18 TGTGCCAGCAGTGGACGGACAGGGTCCCTATATAGCAATCAGCCCCAGCATTTT CASSGRTGSLYSNQPQHF
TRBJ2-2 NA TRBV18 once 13 TGTGCCAGCTCGCCCAGAGGAACCGGGGAGCTGTTTTTT CASSPRGTGELFF
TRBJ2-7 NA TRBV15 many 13 TGTGCCACCAGCAGAGATCGGGGGCGCGAGCAGTACTTC CATSRDRGREQYF
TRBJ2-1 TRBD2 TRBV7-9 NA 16 TGTGCCAGCAGCTTAACAAACGCGGGAGTCTACAATGAGCAGTTCTTC CASSLTNAGVYNEQFF
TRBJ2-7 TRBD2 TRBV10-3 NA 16 TGTGCCACCAAGAGTAATAGCGGGAGAAATGTCTACGAGCAGTACTTC CATKSNSGRNVYEQYF
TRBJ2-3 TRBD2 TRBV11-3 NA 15 TGTGCCAGCAGCCCGGCTAGCGGGAAAGGAGATACGCAGTATTTT CASSPASGKGDTQYF
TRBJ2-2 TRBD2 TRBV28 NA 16 TGTGCCAGCTGCGGGCTAGCGGACCGTCTTGGCGGGGAGCTGTTTTTT CASCGLADRLGGELFF
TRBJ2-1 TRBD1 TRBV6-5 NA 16 TGTGCCAGCAGTTACCCTTCAGGGGGCAGTTACAATGAGCAGTTCTTC CASSYPSGGSYNEQFF
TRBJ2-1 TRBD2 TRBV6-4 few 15 TGTGCCAGCAGTGACATTTCTAGCGGTTACAATGAGCAGTTCTTC CASSDISSGYNEQFF
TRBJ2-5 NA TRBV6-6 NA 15 TGTGCCAGCAGTTCCGCCGGCGGATACCAAGAGACCCAGTACTTC CASSSAGGYQETQYF
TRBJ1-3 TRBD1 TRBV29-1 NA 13 TGCAGCGGCTCGACAGGGGTAGGAAACACCATATATTTT CSGSTGVGNTIYF
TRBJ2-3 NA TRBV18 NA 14 TGTGCCAGCTCACCACCGGTGAGCACAGATACGCAGTATTTT CASSPPVSTDTQYF
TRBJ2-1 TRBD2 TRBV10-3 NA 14 TGTGCCATCAGGGGCGGGAGCTCCTACAATGAGCAGTTCTTC CAIRGGSSYNEQFF
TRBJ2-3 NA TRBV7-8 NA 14 TGTGCCAGCAGCTTAGGACTATCCACAGATACGCAGTATTTT CASSLGLSTDTQYF
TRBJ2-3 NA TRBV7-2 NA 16 TGTGCCAGCAGCTTAAGACCATTTATATCCCCAGATACGCAGTATTTT CASSLRPFISPDTQYF
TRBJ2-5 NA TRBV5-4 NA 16 TGTGCCAGCAGCTTGGCGGGGTACGGACGCGGAGAGACCCAGTACTTC CASSLAGYGRGETQYF
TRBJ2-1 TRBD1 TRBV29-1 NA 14 TGCAGCGTGCCCGGACAGGAGCCCTACAATGAGCAGTTCTTC CSVPGQEPYNEQFF
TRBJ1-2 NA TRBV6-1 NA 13 TGTGCCCTGCTAGGAGTCGGGGTGGATGGCTACACCTTC CALLGVGVDGYTF
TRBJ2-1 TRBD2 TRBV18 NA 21 TGTGCCAGCTCACCACCGTGGTGGCTAGCGGGAGAGGGGACCTCCTACAATGAGCAGTTCTTC CASSPPWWLAGEGTSYNEQFF
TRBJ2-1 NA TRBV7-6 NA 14 TGTGCCAGCAGCTTAGCCGGGTCCTACAATGAGCAGTTCTTC CASSLAGSYNEQFF
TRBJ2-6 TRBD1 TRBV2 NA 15 TGTGCCAGCAAACAACAGGGGGCTGGGGCCAACGTCCTGACTTTC CASKQQGAGANVLTF
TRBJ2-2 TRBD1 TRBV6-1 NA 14 TGTGCCAGCAGCCTACAGGGGTTTGTCGGGGAGCTGTTTTTT CASSLQGFVGELFF
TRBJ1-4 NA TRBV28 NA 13 TGTGCCTGTATGGCGACGATCAATGAAAAACTGTTTTTT CACMATINEKLFF
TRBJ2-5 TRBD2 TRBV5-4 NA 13 TGTGCCGGGTCGACTAGCGGGCAAGAGACCCAGTACTTC CAGSTSGQETQYF
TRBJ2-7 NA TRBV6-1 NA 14 TGTGCCAGCACCCTCGAGTTATCCAACTACGAGCAGTACTTC CASTLELSNYEQYF
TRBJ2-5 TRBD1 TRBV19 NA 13 TGTGCCAGCAATATCCAGGGGGCCGAGACCCAGTACTTC CASNIQGAETQYF
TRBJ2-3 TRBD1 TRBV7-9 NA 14 TGTGCCAGCAGCTTAACGACAGGGCCAGATACGCAGTATTTT CASSLTTGPDTQYF
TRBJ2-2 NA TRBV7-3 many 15 TGTGCCAGCAGCCCATCAGGACCCTCCACCGGGGAGCTGTTTTTT CASSPSGPSTGELFF
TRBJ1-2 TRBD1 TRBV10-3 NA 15 TGTGCCATCAGTGCGGCAGGGGGCGCGGACTATGGCTACACCTTC CAISAAGGADYGYTF
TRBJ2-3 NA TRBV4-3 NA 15 TGCGCCAGCAGCCAAGAATCGGGGGAAACAGATACGCAGTATTTT CASSQESGETDTQYF